This T cell receptor (beta chain) is from a study of chemoradiotherapy in HPV16-positive cancers (dated by TCRdb to the early 2020s). Regarding the complete study: Using functional T-cell assays on cells from two HPV16-positive patients, the researchers defined candidate HPV-specific T-cell clones and common TCR motifs. The study asked whether T-cell immunity to the HPV oncoproteins E6 and E7 changes during chemoradiotherapy and whether this immunity affects survival. Next, the candidate HPV-specific TCRs and motifs were followed in TCR repertoires from 80 to 90 patients with HPV-related cancers. The paper as a whole reports these results and caveats: Among HPV16-positive patients, expansion of HPV-responsive T cells during chemoradiotherapy was associated with better recurrence-free survival. Expansion of candidate HPV-specific clones and E7-related TCR motifs was observed in the tumor microenvironment during treatment, whereas no such expansion was observed for non-HPV-specific T cells. The survival association was reported for HPV16-positive patients, and the functional definition of HPV-specific T cells was derived from only a couple of HPV16-positive patients.

About this clone: Its antigen is still unknown. The input lacks base qualities; no much larger clone sits a single base away.

The CDR3 has 16 amino acids, counting the end cysteine and phenylalanine. Just the 48-base CDR3 DNA is kept, in frame starting at base 1. The V end loses 4 bases and the J end loses 7 bases, and a stretch of 19 bases separates them. For CDR1 and CDR2, the germline V gene lists MGHRA and YSYEKL. Repertoires were sampled multiple times during chemoradiotherapy, which allowed clonal expansion in the tumor microenvironment to be followed. Library preparation was by the immunoSEQ multiplex PCR assay. TCRdb carries this immuneACCESS record with in-frame sequences only. Its versions omit some clonotypes, under half of them owing to an unresolved V gene in the studies checked, with the rest unexplained. Recorded for this sample are about 10,000 clones; approximately 80% of them occurred a single time. In total, the top ten clones hold approximately 15% of the sample.

The specimen was tumor tissue, collected from a patient who underwent chemoradiotherapy. Recombination joined TRBV4-1 with TRBJ1-4; D gene: possibly TRBD1, on 6 matching bases. The sequence was collected from a human donor with HPV-associated anogenital cancer. The sequence in DNA is TGCGCCAGCAGCCGTGCCTTGGGGAGGGGGTTTGAAAAACTGTTTTTT. This sequence encodes CASSRALGRGFEKLFF.